This T cell receptor (beta chain) was identified in a study of graft-versus-host responses after intestinal transplantation. Turning to the study itself: Recipients got multivisceral, liver-intestinal, or isolated intestinal transplants.

This clone has just a few counts. Profiled with immunoSEQ multiplex PCR; TCRdb holds only in-frame clones, not every one. This table has over 15,000 clones, approximately 33% appearing once. Material: alloreactive CD4+ T cells from a mixed lymphocyte reaction culture, obtained before intestinal transplant. Subset given: CFSE-low proliferating T cells sorted from roughly six-day pre-transplant mixed lymphocyte reaction (GvH or HvG direction). This sequence was found in a human patient who received an intestinal transplant.

CDR3 loop: CASSQSTAFAGTQYF. The DNA for the CDR3 is TGTGCCAGCAGCCAGTCGACCGCGTTTGCGGGGACCCAGTACTTC. This chain uses TRBV9 with TRBJ2-5; possibly TRBD2 for D (5 bases). The CDR3 is 15 amino acids. Trimming removed 4 bases at V and 7 bases at J, with 20 bases between. Germline V gene sequence: CDR1 SGDLS, CDR2 YYNGEE. The full variable domain, rest sourced from reference TRBV9 and TRBJ2-5, is DSGVTQTPKHLITATGQRVTLRCSPRSGDLSVYWYQQSLDQGLQFLIQYYNGEERAKGNILERFSAQQFPDLHSELNLSSLELGDSALYFCASSQSTAFAGTQYFGPGTRLLVL.